This T cell receptor (beta chain) was sequenced for a study of blood T cell repertoires in COVID-19. Overall study: Material from acute and convalescent COVID-19 was sourced from the United States, Italy and Spain. PBMCs, B-cell-depleted T cells, or T cells were the source of the cDNA or gDNA that made up the material.

Authors' methods: Quantification of nucleated cells was approximated via reference gene primer amplification. TCRdb keeps only in-frame clones here, not all; method: immunoSEQ multiplex PCR. V, J and clone size are those of that table, while D and trimming were read from the DNA. The sample carries 410,000 or so clones, 86% recorded once. Germline CDR1 MGHRA, CDR2 YSYEKL. The CDR3 has 14 residues. Deletions cut 3 bases from V and 4 bases from J, with 9 bases between. The receptor was isolated from a woman between 25 and 40 years old with active or convalescent COVID-19. V and J are TRBV4-1 and TRBJ2-2, with D tentatively TRBD2 (5 bases). The specimen was peripheral blood. The chain's CDR3 is CASSQRVSTGELFF. The CDR3 nucleotides are TGCGCCAGCAGCCAGCGGGTTAGCACCGGGGAGCTGTTTTTT.